This entry lists 25 T cell receptor beta chains sequenced from one sample in a study of Graves' ophthalmopathy and Graves' hyperthyroidism. Using RNA transcripts, the TCR beta CDR3 regions were amplified. Second-round multiplex PCR came after a first-round RT-PCR that employed HTBI primers. TCRdb reprocessed the multiplex PCR reads with MiXCR, giving one entry per CDR3 protein. Of 740,000 or so distinct CDR3 sequences in the sample, around 40% were seen once. Sequenced sample: peripheral blood. These receptors were collected from an adult man with Graves' ophthalmopathy.

The CDR3 DNA reads as TGTGCCAGCAGCGCGCGGCTCTCTGGAAACACCATATATTTT. It encodes CASSARLSGNTIYF. V is TRBV7-2 and J is TRBJ1-3; D call uncertain. The CDR3 extends over 14 amino acids. From germline, CDR1 is SGHTA and CDR2 FQGNSA. The V and J ends lost 5 bases and 0 bases respectively, with 8 bases between them.

There are many counts of this clonotype. The genes are TRBV20-1 and TRBJ2-7, with D uncertain. The CDR3 runs 13 residues. Germline loops: CDR1 DFQATT, CDR2 SNEGSKA (reference sequence). Trimming stripped 2 bases from V and 3 bases from J, with 11 bases between. The CDR3 nucleotides are TGCAGTGCTAGATCGACACTACGCTACGAGCAGTACTTC. This encodes CSARSTLRYEQYF.

As to this clonotype: Its ends do not fully match the called genes, so a read error is possible. J is TRBJ2-7 and V is TRBV19, with a tentative D call TRBD2 (5 bases). This CDR3 comprises 14 residues. CDR1 is LNHDA, CDR2 SQIVND, per germline (reference sequence). CDR3 residues: CASSMASGSCEQYF. DNA for the CDR3: TGTGCCAGTAGTATGGCCTCGGGGTCCTGCGAGCAGTACTTC.

V and J are TRBV2 and TRBJ1-1, with unresolved D. V shed 5 bases and J shed 8 bases, with 18 bases lying between them. Germline V gene data show CDR1 as SNHLY and CDR2 as FYNNEI. The CDR3 length is 14 residues. CDR3 nucleotides: TGTGCCAGCAGTTTGAGGGAGGGCTTAGGGGAAGCTTTCTTT. Protein sequence: CASSLREGLGEAFF.

The sample holds a few counts of this clonotype. The chain employs TRBV11-3 and TRBJ2-2; the D is unclear. Trimming cost V 0 bases and J 4 bases, with 6 bases left between them. CDR1 SGHNT and CDR2 YENEEA come from the germline V gene. The CDR3 extends over 14 amino acids. The CDR3 nucleotides are TGTGCCAGCAGCTTAGAGGCTGGCACCGGGGAGCTGTTTTTT. It yields the protein CASSLEAGTGELFF.

This clonotype was observed at least ten times. The V gene is TRBV14, the J gene TRBJ1-2; D uncertain. The CDR3 consists of 14 residues. Germline assignment: CDR1 SGHDN and CDR2 FVKESK. V gave up 0 bases and J gave up 8 bases, with 13 bases separating them. CDR3 in DNA: TGTGCCAGCAGCCAAGATCTGGGAATGGGCGGCTACACCTTC. Its translation: CASSQDLGMGGYTF.

In this sample, this clonotype turned up many times. The chain links TRBV6-6 to TRBJ1-1; D ambiguous. Germline CDR1 MNHNY, CDR2 SVGAGI (reference sequence). Trimming removed 5 bases at V and 3 bases at J, with 13 bases between. This CDR3 is 14 amino acids long. The CDR3 sequence: CASSDGRIHTEAFF. DNA of the CDR3: TGTGCCAGCAGTGACGGACGGATACACACTGAAGCTTTCTTT.

The chain recombines TRBV11-2 with TRBJ2-2, with 10 positions matching TRBD1. The trim removed 4 bases at V and 0 bases at J, leaving 5 bases unmatched. The CDR3 runs to 17 residues. The germline V gene has CDR1 SGHAT and CDR2 FQNNGV. The CDR3 sequence: CASSSGTGATNTGELFF. CDR3 DNA: TGTGCCAGCAGCTCCGGGACAGGGGCAACGAACACCGGGGAGCTGTTTTTT.

This clonotype was picked up a small number of times. The germline gene is not matched at one end of the junction; a read error may be the cause. The gene calls are TRBV24-1 and TRBJ1-5; D not resolved. The V gene's germline CDR1 is KGHDR and CDR2 SFDVKD. The length of the CDR3 is 14 residues. DNA of the CDR3: TGTGCCAGCAGTTACTCCCCGGAGTATCAGCCCCAGCATTTT. It is translated as CASSYSPEYQPQHF.

As concerns this clonotype: Possible read error: a much larger clone is one base away. The missing conserved phenylalanine or tryptophan at the end of this CDR3 makes a read error likely. J is TRBJ2-7 and V is TRBV7-9; D gene uncertain. V dropped 1 base and J dropped 5 bases, with 12 bases sitting between them. The CDR3 contains 14 residues. CDR1 is SEHNR and CDR2 is FQNEAQ in the germline V gene (reference sequence). The CDR3, as DNA: TGTGCCAGCAGCTTAGTTCCGGGTCTACACGAGCAGTACCTC. This codes for CASSLVPGLHEQYL.

In its sample, this clonotype was seen a few times. V and J are TRBV4-2 and TRBJ1-1; D uncertain. Germline lookup yields CDR1 LGHNA and CDR2 YNFKEQ. The CDR3 length is 15 residues. The V end was cut by 0 bases, the J end by 4 bases, with 12 bases between. CDR3 in amino acids: CASSQDQAVGTEAFF. Written as DNA, the CDR3 is TGTGCCAGCAGCCAAGACCAGGCGGTAGGCACTGAAGCTTTCTTT.

In this sample, this clonotype turned up many times. This sequence joins TRBV24-1 and TRBJ1-5, with no clear D. This CDR3 spans 12 amino acids. Trimming removed 4 bases from V and 9 bases from J, with 9 bases in between. Germline V gene sequence: CDR1 KGHDR, CDR2 SFDVKD. The CDR3 nucleotides are TGTGCCACCAGTGAGGGGTCCTTGCCCCAGCATTTT. Encoded protein: CATSEGSLPQHF.

This clonotype has a handful of counts. J is TRBJ2-5 and V is TRBV20-1, with D uncertain. V was shortened by 6 bases and J by 0 bases, with 14 bases between the two germline ends. The CDR3 runs to 14 residues. Germline CDR1 DFQATT, CDR2 SNEGSKA (reference sequence). The CDR3 spells CSAPNRGNQETQYF. The CDR3 DNA sequence: TGCAGTGCACCGAATCGTGGGAACCAAGAGACCCAGTACTTC.

Note on this clonotype: This may stem from a read error, because a much larger clone lies one nucleotide away. As the CDR3 is not closed by the conserved phenylalanine or tryptophan, this likely results from a read error. The DNA is left out, because the CDR3 cannot be placed on it with certainty; the CDR3 is given as TCRdb lists it. This sequence joins TRBV10-3 and TRBJ1-4; the table's D call, TRBD1, was not checked against the DNA. The V gene's germline CDR1 is ENHRY and CDR2 SYGVKD. The CDR3 spans 12 amino acids, including both terminal residues. CDR3 protein: CAISYSRAYLAV.

The chain carries TRBV2 and TRBJ2-5; 11 bases line up with TRBD1. Trimming removed 7 bases from V and 9 bases from J; junction bases left unmatched: 10. CDR1 and CDR2 (germline): SNHLY, FYNNEI. The CDR3 spans 14 residues. The CDR3 DNA sequence: TGTGCCAGCAATGGACAGGGGGCGCATCCAGCCCAGTACTTC. This translates into CASNGQGAHPAQYF.

This clonotype has a count of ten or more. V usage is TRBV10-3 and J usage is TRBJ2-7; D is perhaps TRBD1 or TRBD2 (5 bases each). Germline values: CDR1 ENHRY, CDR2 SYGVKD. V was shortened by 10 bases and J by 3 bases, with 16 bases between the two germline ends. The length of the CDR3 is 13 residues. CDR3 sequence reads: CASLRDLDYEQYF. In DNA, the CDR3 is TGTGCCAGCCTCCGGGACCTTGACTACGAGCAGTACTTC.

Here the CDR3 reads CASSPQRGRETQHF. For the CDR3, the DNA is TGTGCCAGCAGCCCACAAAGGGGACGAGAGACCCAGCATTTT. The gene calls are TRBV7-2 and TRBJ1-5; tentative D call: TRBD1 (5 bases). Germline V gene sequence: CDR1 SGHTA, CDR2 FQGNSA. The CDR3 has 14 amino acids. V was cut by 5 bases and J by 11 bases, with 19 bases left in between.

The genes are TRBV7-3 and TRBJ2-4, with 7 bases matching TRBD1. This CDR3 region has 14 residues. CDR1 and CDR2 (germline): SGHTA, FQGTGA. V lost 4 bases, J lost 5 bases, and 5 bases stayed unmatched. CDR3 residues: CASSSRGWENIQYF. The DNA for the CDR3 is TGTGCCAGCAGCTCCAGGGGGTGGGAAAACATTCAGTACTTC.

The V call is TRBV7-2, the J call TRBJ1-6; 12 nucleotides match TRBD1. V shed 4 bases and J 6 bases; nucleotides not matched to a gene: 16. This CDR3 has 20 amino acids. CDR1 SGHTA and CDR2 FQGNSA come from the germline V gene. The CDR3: CASSSNPGQGAPDPNSPLHF. In DNA form, the CDR3 reads TGTGCCAGCAGCTCCAACCCGGGACAGGGGGCCCCTGACCCTAATTCACCCCTCCACTTT.

CDR3 loop: CSGTGRTGEQYF. In DNA, the CDR3 is TGCAGTGGGACAGGGCGGACCGGGGAGCAGTACTTC. The chain links TRBV29-1 to TRBJ2-7; 9 nucleotides align to TRBD1. CDR1 is SQVTM, CDR2 ANQGSEA, per germline. The length of the CDR3 is 12 residues.

As to this clonotype: A read error may produce the germline difference seen at one junction end. The V and J genes are TRBV29-1 and TRBJ2-6; 7 bases are a match to TRBD1. Germline CDR1 is SQVTM and CDR2 is ANQGSEA. This CDR3 spans 12 amino acids. CDR3 loop: CSVSSGGNVLTF. In nucleotides, the CDR3 is TGCAGCGTTTCCTCAGGGGGCAACGTCCTGACTTTC.

To note about this clonotype: A junction boundary mismatches the germline segment, possibly from a read error. V usage is TRBV10-3 and J usage is TRBJ2-7, with 7 bases identical to TRBD2. This CDR3 is built from 14 residues. The germline gives CDR1 ENHRY, CDR2 SYGVKD. As DNA, the CDR3 is TGTGCCAGCAGTCCAATGGGCGGGAGCTACGAGCAGTACTTC. This sequence encodes CASSPMGGSYEQYF.

The chain employs TRBV7-9 and TRBJ2-7, with 7 bases fitting TRBD1. The CDR3 runs 15 residues. Germline V gene data show CDR1 as SEHNR and CDR2 as FQNEAQ (reference sequence). V shed 5 bases and J 0 bases; nucleotides not matched to a gene: 7. The DNA for the CDR3 is TGTGCCAGCAGCCCCCGGGACAGCAACTCCTACGAGCAGTACTTC. It specifies CASSPRDSNSYEQYF. Based on the CDR3 plus reference TRBV7-9 and TRBJ2-7, the full variable domain is DTGVSQNPRHKITKRGQNVTFRCDPISEHNRLYWYRQTLGQGPEFLTYFQNEAQLEKSRLLSDRFSAERPKGSFSTLEIQRTEQGDSAMYLCASSPRDSNSYEQYFGPGTRLTVT.

The J gene is TRBJ2-5, the V gene TRBV4-1; D is possibly TRBD2 (6 bases). Trimming removed 4 bases from V and 0 bases from J, with 12 bases in between. This CDR3 has 15 amino acids. Germline values: CDR1 MGHRA, CDR2 YSYEKL. CDR3 region: CASSPRRGYQETQYF. The CDR3 bases are TGCGCCAGCAGCCCCCGACGGGGGTACCAAGAGACCCAGTACTTC.

This rearrangement joins TRBV7-2 to TRBJ1-2, with 7 bases that match TRBD1. Germline lookup yields CDR1 SGHTA and CDR2 FQGNSA. This CDR3 contains 13 residues. The J segment lost 8 bases and the V segment lost 5 bases, leaving 8 bases of the junction unmatched. The CDR3 loop reads CASSPKTGLGYTF. The CDR3 DNA sequence: TGTGCCAGCAGCCCGAAGACAGGGCTCGGCTACACCTTC. Drawing the rest from reference TRBV7-2 and TRBJ1-2, the complete variable domain is GAGVSQSPSNKVTEKGKDVELRCDPISGHTALYWYRQSLGQGLEFLIYFQGNSAPDKSGLPSDRFSAERTGGSVSTLTIQRTQQEDSAVYLCASSPKTGLGYTFGSGTRLTVV.